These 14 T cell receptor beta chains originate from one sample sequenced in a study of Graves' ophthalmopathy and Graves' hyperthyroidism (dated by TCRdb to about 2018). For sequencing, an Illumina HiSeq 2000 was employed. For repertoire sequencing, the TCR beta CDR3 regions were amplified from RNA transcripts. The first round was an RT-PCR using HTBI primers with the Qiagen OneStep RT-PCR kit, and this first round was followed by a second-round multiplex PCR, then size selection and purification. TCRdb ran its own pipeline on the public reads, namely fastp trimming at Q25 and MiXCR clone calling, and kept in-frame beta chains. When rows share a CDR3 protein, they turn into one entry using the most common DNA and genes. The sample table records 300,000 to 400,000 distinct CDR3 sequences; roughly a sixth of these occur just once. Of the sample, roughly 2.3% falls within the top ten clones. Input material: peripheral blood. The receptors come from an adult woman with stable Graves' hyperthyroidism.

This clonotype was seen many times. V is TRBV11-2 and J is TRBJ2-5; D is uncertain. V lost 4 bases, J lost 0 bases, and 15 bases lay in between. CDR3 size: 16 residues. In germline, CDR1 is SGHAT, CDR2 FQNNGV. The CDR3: CASSSTKFGYQETQYF. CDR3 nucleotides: TGTGCCAGCAGCTCGACGAAGTTTGGGTACCAAGAGACCCAGTACTTC. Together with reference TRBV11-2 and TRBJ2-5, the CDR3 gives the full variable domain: EAGVAQSPRYKIIEKRQSVAFWCNPISGHATLYWYQQILGQGPKLLIQFQNNGVVDDSQLPKDRFSAERLKGVDSTLKIQPAKLEDSAVYLCASSSTKFGYQETQYFGPGTRLLVL.

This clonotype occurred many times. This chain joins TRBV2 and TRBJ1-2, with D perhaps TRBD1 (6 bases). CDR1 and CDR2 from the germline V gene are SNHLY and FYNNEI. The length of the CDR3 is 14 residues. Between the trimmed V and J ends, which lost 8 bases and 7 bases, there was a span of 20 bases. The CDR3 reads CASGIEQGMGGYTF. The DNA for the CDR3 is TGTGCCAGCGGGATAGAACAGGGTATGGGTGGCTACACCTTC.

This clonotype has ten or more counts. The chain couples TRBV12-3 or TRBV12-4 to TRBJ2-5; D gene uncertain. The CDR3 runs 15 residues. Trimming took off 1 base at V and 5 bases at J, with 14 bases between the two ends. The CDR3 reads CASSLDPRVGETQYF. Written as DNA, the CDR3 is TGTGCCAGCAGTTTAGATCCCCGGGTAGGGGAGACCCAGTACTTC.

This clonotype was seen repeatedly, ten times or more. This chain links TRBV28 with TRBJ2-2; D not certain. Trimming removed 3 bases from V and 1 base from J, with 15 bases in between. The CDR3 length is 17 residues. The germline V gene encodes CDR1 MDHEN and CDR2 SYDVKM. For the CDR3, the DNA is TGTGCCAGCAGTTTTGTGAGTAACACCTGGAACACCGGGGAGCTGTTTTTT. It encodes CASSFVSNTWNTGELFF.

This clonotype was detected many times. The CDR3 loop reads CASIKGGAYTEAFF. CDR3 in DNA: TGTGCCAGCATCAAAGGGGGCGCCTACACTGAAGCTTTCTTT. The chain uses TRBV6-2 or TRBV6-3 and TRBJ1-1, with 7 bases lining up with TRBD1. The germline V gene has CDR1 MNHEY and CDR2 SVGEGT. This CDR3 has 14 amino acids. Trimming took 7 bases from V and 3 from J; bases not matched to a gene: 8.

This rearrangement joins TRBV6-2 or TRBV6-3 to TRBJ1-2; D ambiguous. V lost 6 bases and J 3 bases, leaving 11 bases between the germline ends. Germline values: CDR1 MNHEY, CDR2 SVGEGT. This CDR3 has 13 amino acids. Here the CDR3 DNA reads TGTGCCAGCAGGCAAGGTCTGGACTATGGCTACACCTTC. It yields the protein CASRQGLDYGYTF.

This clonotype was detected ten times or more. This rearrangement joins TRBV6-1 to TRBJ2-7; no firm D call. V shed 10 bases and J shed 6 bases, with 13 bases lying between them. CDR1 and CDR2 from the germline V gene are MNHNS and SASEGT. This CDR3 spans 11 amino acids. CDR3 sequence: CAIKVGVEQYF. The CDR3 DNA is TGTGCCATCAAGGTCGGTGTCGAGCAGTACTTC.

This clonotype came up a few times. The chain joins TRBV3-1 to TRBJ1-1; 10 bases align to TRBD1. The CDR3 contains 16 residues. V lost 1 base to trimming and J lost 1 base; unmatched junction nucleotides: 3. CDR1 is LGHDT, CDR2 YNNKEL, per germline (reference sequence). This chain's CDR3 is CASSQVGTGENTEAFF. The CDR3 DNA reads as TGTGCCAGCAGCCAAGTGGGGACAGGGGAGAACACTGAAGCTTTCTTT. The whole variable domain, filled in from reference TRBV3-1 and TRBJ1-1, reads DTAVSQTPKYLVTQMGNDKSIKCEQNLGHDTMYWYKQDSKKFLKIMFSYNNKELIINETVPNRFSPKSPDKAHLNLHINSLELGDSAVYFCASSQVGTGENTEAFFGQGTRLTVV.

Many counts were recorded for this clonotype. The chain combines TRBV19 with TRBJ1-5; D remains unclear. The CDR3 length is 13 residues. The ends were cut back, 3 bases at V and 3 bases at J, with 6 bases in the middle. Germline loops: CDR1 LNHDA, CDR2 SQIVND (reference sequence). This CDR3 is CASSIMINQPQHF. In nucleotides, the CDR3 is TGTGCCAGTAGTATCATGATCAATCAGCCCCAGCATTTT.

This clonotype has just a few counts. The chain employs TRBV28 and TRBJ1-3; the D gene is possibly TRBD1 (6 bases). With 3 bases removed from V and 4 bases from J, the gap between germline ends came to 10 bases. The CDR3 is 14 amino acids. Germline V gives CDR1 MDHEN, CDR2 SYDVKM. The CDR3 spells CASSFGQRGNTIYF. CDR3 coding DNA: TGTGCCAGCAGTTTCGGACAGAGGGGAAACACCATATATTTT.

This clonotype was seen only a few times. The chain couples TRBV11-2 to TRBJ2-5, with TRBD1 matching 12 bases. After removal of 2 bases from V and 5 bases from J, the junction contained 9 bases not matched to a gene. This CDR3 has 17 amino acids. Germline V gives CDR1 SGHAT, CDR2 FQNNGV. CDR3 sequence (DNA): TGTGCCAGCAGCTTACCCTACGGGACAGGGGGCCGGGAGACCCAGTACTTC. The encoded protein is CASSLPYGTGGRETQYF.

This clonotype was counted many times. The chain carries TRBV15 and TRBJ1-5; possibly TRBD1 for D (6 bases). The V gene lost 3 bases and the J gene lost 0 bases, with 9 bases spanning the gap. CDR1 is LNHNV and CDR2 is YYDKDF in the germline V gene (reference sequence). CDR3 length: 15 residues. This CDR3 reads CATSRGQHSNQPQHF. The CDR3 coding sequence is TGTGCCACCAGCAGGGGACAACATAGCAATCAGCCCCAGCATTTT. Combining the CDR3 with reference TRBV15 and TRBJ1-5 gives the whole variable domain DAMVIQNPRYQVTQFGKPVTLSCSQTLNHNVMYWYQQKSSQAPKLLFHYYDKDFNNEADTPDNFQSRRPNTSFCFLDIRSPGLGDTAMYLCATSRGQHSNQPQHFGDGTRLSIL.

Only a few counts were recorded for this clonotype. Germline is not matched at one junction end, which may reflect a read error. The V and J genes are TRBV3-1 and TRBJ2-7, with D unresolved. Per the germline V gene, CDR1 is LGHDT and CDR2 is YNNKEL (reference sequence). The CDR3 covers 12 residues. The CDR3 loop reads CSSSHRLYEQYF. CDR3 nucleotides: TGTTCCAGCAGCCACCGTTTATACGAGCAGTACTTC.

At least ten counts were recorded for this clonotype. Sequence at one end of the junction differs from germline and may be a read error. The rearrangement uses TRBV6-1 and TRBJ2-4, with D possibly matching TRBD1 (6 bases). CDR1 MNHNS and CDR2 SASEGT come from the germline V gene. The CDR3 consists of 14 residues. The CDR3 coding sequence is TGTGCCAGCAGTGCAGGGGTAGCCAAAAACATTAAGTACTTC. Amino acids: CASSAGVAKNIKYF.